This T cell receptor beta chain was recovered during a study of beta chain features in type 1 diabetes. V lost 3 bases, J lost 2 bases, and 14 bases lay in between. The CDR3 consists of 15 residues. The germline CDR1 and CDR2 sequences are LNHDA and SQIVND (reference sequence). Findings and limits, study-wide: For Type 1 diabetes patients, all four CD4+ subsets carried TCRB CDR3s that were moderately but significantly shorter.

Expressed TCRB transcripts were sequenced because the entire RNA isolate underwent reverse transcription. Sequencing was performed with immunoSEQ multiplex PCR; in TCRdb, only in-frame clones are kept and a portion is missing. This repertoire shows 400,000 or so clones, around 13% found once; its top ten account for 0.0095% to 0.012%. To note about this clone: The antigen remains undetermined.

The receptor's source is a young woman with type 1 diabetes. This chain joins TRBV19 and TRBJ2-7, with D perhaps matching TRBD2 (6 bases). The specimen was naive CD4+ T cells from blood. Here the CDR3 reads CASSIVGGATYEQYF. CDR3 nucleotide sequence: TGTGCCAGTAGTATCGTCGGCGGGGCAACCTACGAGCAGTACTTC.